Here is one TCR beta chain with its context. Its antigen is currently unknown. This sample was included in a study of cytomegalovirus exposure and HLA in healthy donors. Across the study: In terms of ancestry, the Caucasian-associated cluster contained around 79% of the approximately 400 genotyped donors.

Notes on the study in general: In vitro experiments confirmed that three CMV-associated chains were specific for CMV antigens.

The PCR had 60 Vbeta and 13 Jbeta primers. Assay: immunoSEQ multiplex PCR; the TCRdb copy retains only in-frame clones and omits some. The profile covers 150,000 or so clones, with around 72% appearing a single time and around 4.1% taken by the ten largest. Though nominally healthy at sampling, donors likely had unrecorded immune exposures. After removal of 1 base from V and 3 bases from J, the junction contained 0 bases not matched to a gene. The germline V gene encodes CDR1 MNHNS and CDR2 SASEGT. This CDR3 has 14 residues. The chain carries TRBV6-1 and TRBJ2-4; 7 bases map to TRBD1. The material sequenced was PBMCs. The sequence was collected from a man younger than 35 in good health and CMV-seropositive. DNA for the CDR3: TGTGCCAGCAGTGAAGGGGACAGCAAAAACATTCAGTACTTC. Translated: CASSEGDSKNIQYF.